The 25 T cell receptor beta chains below were found in one sample sequenced in a study of T cell responses to AZD1222 COVID-19 vaccine. Produced via immunoSEQ multiplex PCR; TCRdb's table is partial and in-frame only. Found here are roughly 80,000 clones, around 90% of them singletons; the top ten hold more than 5%. The sample in question was peripheral blood, obtained on day 0 of AZD1222 vaccination. The source is an adult in good health.

This chain links TRBV3-1 (or the pseudogene TRBV3-2) with TRBJ1-2; unclear D gene. The V gene's germline CDR1 is LGHDT and CDR2 YNNKEL (reference sequence). The CDR3 length is 12 residues. Between the trimmed V and J ends, which lost 4 bases and 8 bases, there was a span of 11 bases. The CDR3 DNA reads TGTGCCAGCAGCCCCCCGGGAGGCGGCTACACCTTC. It yields the protein CASSPPGGGYTF.

The CDR3 DNA reads TGTGCCAGCAGCCAAGACCAGGGGGGCACCTACAATGAGCAGTTCTTC. Protein product: CASSQDQGGTYNEQFF. The chain recombines TRBV4-2 with TRBJ2-1; weak D call: TRBD1 (7 bases). V lost 0 bases, J lost 2 bases, and 11 bases lay in between. From germline, CDR1 is LGHNA and CDR2 YNFKEQ. There are 16 residues in the CDR3.

V is TRBV18 and J is TRBJ1-1; TRBD1 aligns across 8 bases. CDR1 is KGHSH, CDR2 LQKENI, per germline. Unmatched junction bases numbered 10, after V lost 3 bases and J lost 4 bases. CDR3 length: 16 residues. Here the CDR3 DNA reads TGTGCCAGCTCACCTCTCTCGGACAGGGTGGGCACTGAAGCTTTCTTT. Its translation is CASSPLSDRVGTEAFF. The variable domain in full, completed from reference TRBV18 and TRBJ1-1, reads NAGVMQNPRHLVRRRGQEARLRCSPMKGHSHVYWYRQLPEEGLKFMVYLQKENIIDESGMPKERFSAEFPKEGPSILRIQQVVRGDSAAYFCASSPLSDRVGTEAFFGQGTRLTVV.

The genes are TRBV9 and TRBJ2-6, with TRBD1 as a possible D gene (6 bases). The germline CDR1 and CDR2 sequences are SGDLS and YYNGEE. The CDR3 extends over 17 amino acids. Trimming stripped 2 bases from V and 3 bases from J, with 15 bases between. The CDR3 sequence is CASSVGQRWGGANVLTF. DNA of the CDR3: TGTGCCAGCAGCGTTGGACAGCGCTGGGGTGGGGCCAACGTCCTGACTTTC.

J is TRBJ2-1 and V is TRBV29-1; perhaps D is TRBD1 or TRBD2 (5 bases each). The CDR3 length is 13 residues. The V end lost 7 bases, the J end lost 3 bases, and 13 bases lay between the germline ends. Looked up from germline, CDR1 is SQVTM and CDR2 is ANQGSEA. For the CDR3, the DNA is TGCAGCGCCGAGGGGAGTTTCTACAATGAGCAGTTCTTC. It translates to CSAEGSFYNEQFF.

The V and J genes are TRBV2 and TRBJ1-1; no definite D call. The V gene's germline CDR1 is SNHLY and CDR2 FYNNEI. Trimming left V 4 bases short and J 1 base short, with 13 bases between. CDR3 length: 15 residues. CDR3 sequence: CASSVSAGGNTEAFF. In nucleotides, the CDR3 is TGTGCCAGCAGTGTCTCGGCGGGTGGGAACACTGAAGCTTTCTTT.

The chain carries TRBV5-1 and TRBJ1-4; the match to TRBD1 covers 8 bases. The CDR3 has 14 amino acids. Germline CDR1 SGHRS, CDR2 YFSETQ. Trimming at V came to 8 bases and at J to 3 bases, leaving 6 bases not matched to a gene. Here the CDR3 DNA reads TGCGCCAGAAAGCCGGGACAGGCTAATGAAAAACTGTTTTTT. Its protein product is CARKPGQANEKLFF.

The chain couples TRBV10-1 to TRBJ1-6; D is ambiguous. Trimming removed 2 bases from V and 11 bases from J, with 22 bases in between. This CDR3 is 17 amino acids long. Germline lookup yields CDR1 WNHNN and CDR2 SYGVQD (reference sequence). The CDR3 sequence is CASSEPQEWGKRPPLHF. CDR3 in DNA: TGCGCCAGCAGTGAGCCCCAGGAGTGGGGAAAGAGGCCACCCCTCCACTTT.

V gene TRBV19 combines with J gene TRBJ2-7; tentatively, D is TRBD2 (5 bases). CDR3 length: 15 residues. Germline lookup yields CDR1 LNHDA and CDR2 SQIVND (reference sequence). Trimming took off 4 bases at V and 3 bases at J, with 16 bases between the two ends. CDR3 protein: CASSKKEAVLYEQYF. The CDR3 nucleotides are TGTGCCAGTAGTAAAAAGGAGGCAGTCCTCTACGAGCAGTACTTC. Full variable domain (outside the CDR3, taken from reference TRBV19 and TRBJ2-7): DGGITQSPKYLFRKEGQNVTLSCEQNLNHDAMYWYRQDPGQGLRLIYYSQIVNDFQKGDIAEGYSVSREKKESFPLTVTSAQKNPTAFYLCASSKKEAVLYEQYFGPGTRLTVT.

This clone has only one observation. The chain is built from TRBV25-1 and TRBJ2-7; tentative D call: TRBD2 (7 bases). Germline V gives CDR1 MGHDK, CDR2 SYGVNS. The CDR3 loop spans 15 amino acids. Between the trimmed V and J ends, which lost 5 bases and 3 bases, there was a span of 17 bases. CDR3 amino acids: CASSRPGGGGYEQYF. Written as DNA, the CDR3 is TGTGCCAGCAGTCGCCCTGGCGGGGGCGGCTACGAGCAGTACTTC.

This chain joins TRBV12-3 or TRBV12-4 and TRBJ1-6; D might be TRBD1 (6 bases). The V end was cut by 2 bases, the J end by 14 bases, with 10 bases between. The CDR3 runs to 12 residues. The CDR3 here is CASSLRGDTLHF. The DNA of the CDR3 is TGTGCCAGCAGTTTAAGAGGGGACACCCTCCACTTT.

CDR3 sequence reads: CSASPPGGTGELFF. The CDR3 nucleotides are TGCAGTGCTAGTCCCCCAGGCGGCACCGGGGAGCTGTTTTTT. The rearrangement joins TRBV20-1 to TRBJ2-2; D unresolved. Trimming shortened V by 3 bases and J by 4 bases, and 12 bases separated the two germline ends. In germline, CDR1 is DFQATT, CDR2 SNEGSKA (reference sequence). The CDR3 consists of 14 residues.

The chain combines TRBV5-8 with TRBJ1-3, with unresolved D. V was pared by 5 bases and J by 7 bases, with 13 bases between. This CDR3 has 13 amino acids. The V gene's germline CDR1 is SGHTS and CDR2 YDEGEE. Here the CDR3 reads CASRTSGSNTIYF. Here the CDR3 DNA reads TGTGCCAGCAGGACAAGCGGATCGAACACCATATATTTT.

The CDR3 region is CASSTWPSYGYTF. The CDR3 DNA is TGTGCCAGCAGTACGTGGCCGAGCTATGGCTACACCTTC. The chain links TRBV6-5 to TRBJ1-2; D remains unclear. This CDR3 spans 13 amino acids. V lost 5 bases to trimming and J lost 4 bases, with 11 bases between them. Germline V gene sequence: CDR1 MNHEY, CDR2 SVGAGI.

The chain couples TRBV4-1 to TRBJ2-7, with a tentative D call TRBD1 (6 bases). Germline CDR1 MGHRA, CDR2 YSYEKL. The CDR3 extends over 14 amino acids. The V end lost 2 bases, the J end lost 1 base, and 9 bases lay between the germline ends. CDR3 in DNA: TGCGCCAGCAGCCAACTTAGGGGGTCCTACGAGCAGTACTTC. Encoded protein: CASSQLRGSYEQYF.

The chain uses TRBV11-3 and TRBJ1-1; D gene ambiguous. V lost 3 bases and J 1 base, leaving 6 bases between the germline ends. Germline CDR1 is SGHNT and CDR2 is YENEEA. This CDR3 spans 13 amino acids. The CDR3 region is CASSFNENTEAFF. The CDR3, as DNA: TGTGCCAGCAGCTTTAATGAGAACACTGAAGCTTTCTTT.

J is TRBJ2-1 and V is TRBV2, with a weak D call TRBD1 (5 bases). V lost 6 bases to trimming and J lost 5 bases, with 17 bases between them. The germline V gene encodes CDR1 SNHLY and CDR2 FYNNEI. The CDR3 length is 15 residues. Here the CDR3 DNA reads TGTGCCAGCAGGGAGACAGTAAAACCGAACAATGAGCAGTTCTTC. Amino acids: CASRETVKPNNEQFF.

The chain joins TRBV25-1 to TRBJ1-1; D possibly corresponds to TRBD1 (5 bases). The CDR3 is made up of 17 amino acids. Looked up from germline, CDR1 is MGHDK and CDR2 is SYGVNS. V was pared by 1 base and J by 1 base, with 16 bases between. For the CDR3, the DNA is TGTGCCAGCAGTGAATTAAATGTCAGGACATCGAACACTGAAGCTTTCTTT. Its translation is CASSELNVRTSNTEAFF.

This chain joins TRBV19 and TRBJ1-2; D gene ambiguous. With 9 bases removed from V and 6 bases from J, the gap between germline ends came to 14 bases. Looked up from germline, CDR1 is LNHDA and CDR2 is SQIVND (reference sequence). The CDR3 runs 12 residues. CDR3 coding DNA: TGTGCCAGCCGTTTAAGGACGGATGGCTACACCTTC. Its translation is CASRLRTDGYTF. The full variable domain, its missing parts supplied by reference TRBV19 and TRBJ1-2, is DGGITQSPKYLFRKEGQNVTLSCEQNLNHDAMYWYRQDPGQGLRLIYYSQIVNDFQKGDIAEGYSVSREKKESFPLTVTSAQKNPTAFYLCASRLRTDGYTFGSGTRLTVV.

V gene TRBV30 combines with J gene TRBJ2-3, with D uncertain. Germline V gene sequence: CDR1 GTSNPN, CDR2 SVGIG (reference sequence). This CDR3 is 13 amino acids long. Trimming took 0 bases from V and 5 from J, leaving 9 bases between them. The CDR3 nucleotides read TGTGCCTGGAGTGTACGGGCTCGAGATACGCAGTATTTT. As protein: CAWSVRARDTQYF.

This clone was seen more than once but under ten times. CDR3 DNA: TGTGCCAGCAGCGATGACCGTAGGCTTGAATCACCCCTCCACTTT. It yields the protein CASSDDRRLESPLHF. The chain carries TRBV7-9 and TRBJ1-6; no definite D call. The germline V gene encodes CDR1 SEHNR and CDR2 FQNEAQ (reference sequence). CDR3 length: 15 residues. Trimming removed 5 bases from V and 10 bases from J, with 18 bases in between.

V is TRBV30 and J is TRBJ1-5; D is possibly TRBD1 (5 bases). CDR3 size: 14 residues. Germline V gene sequence: CDR1 GTSNPN, CDR2 SVGIG (reference sequence). Trimming took 2 bases from V and 6 from J, leaving 14 bases between them. CDR3 in amino acids: CAWSRTGTSQPQHF. CDR3 coding DNA: TGTGCCTGGAGTCGAACAGGTACGAGTCAGCCCCAGCATTTT.

V is TRBV27 and J is TRBJ2-3; 7 bases are shared with TRBD2. CDR1 and CDR2 (germline): MNHEY, SMNVEV (reference sequence). This CDR3 region has 17 residues. The V segment lost 1 base and the J segment 1 base; nucleotides outside the gene matches: 8. The CDR3 DNA follows: TGTGCCAGCAGTTTATTGGGTTTGGGGGGGGGCACAGATACGCAGTATTTT. Encoded protein: CASSLLGLGGGTDTQYF.

The chain links TRBV24-1 to TRBJ2-7; unclear D gene. CDR1 and CDR2 from the germline V gene are KGHDR and SFDVKD. Trimming pared 2 bases from V and 2 bases from J, leaving 9 bases between. The CDR3 sequence is 14 residues long. The CDR3 bases are TGTGCCACCAGTGATTCAGGAAATCCCTACGAGCAGTACTTC. Translation gives CATSDSGNPYEQYF.

The gene calls are TRBV6-5 and TRBJ1-6; D is possibly TRBD1 (6 bases). The CDR3 runs to 15 residues. The germline V gene has CDR1 MNHEY and CDR2 SVGAGI. V was clipped by 0 bases and J by 10 bases, with 13 bases between them. The chain's CDR3 is CASSYSPGGQSPLHF. Written as DNA, the CDR3 is TGTGCCAGCAGTTACTCGCCCGGGGGCCAGTCACCCCTCCACTTT.